The TCR beta chain under discussion was sequenced for a study of CD8+CD57+ T cells in acquired aplastic anemia. In germline, CDR1 is SNHLY, CDR2 FYNNEI. The ends were cut back, 1 base at V and 8 bases at J, with 13 bases in the middle. There are 14 residues in the CDR3. The sequenced patients had an expansion of CD8+CD57+ cells seen by flow cytometry. Genomic DNA served as template for TCR beta VDJ and CDR3 profiling. TCRdb fed the reads into MiXCR, producing one record per CDR3 protein. The table includes about 98,000 distinct CDR3 sequences, 55% to 70% detected once. Sequencing input: sorted CD4+, CD8+, or CD8+CD57+ T cells (not recorded which) from PBMCs. The receptor was derived from a human donor with aplastic anemia. The genes are TRBV2 and TRBJ2-3; D possibly corresponds to TRBD1 (5 bases). The CDR3 loop reads CASSEVGAPGTQYF. CDR3 in DNA: TGTGCCAGCAGTGAAGTAGGGGCCCCAGGTACGCAGTATTTT.